This T cell receptor beta chain was obtained from a study of monozygotic twins with inflammatory bowel disease. Study results and caveats: The existence of one strong signal or clonotype linked to IBD lacked support.

With eight separate reactions per sample, the authors made cDNA. Each UMI, carrying a 6-nucleotide sample barcode, came from template switching. Two nested PCRs, run for roughly 17 and 9 cycles, were applied to TCRalpha and TCRbeta cDNA. After re-calling the 5' RACE reads, TCRdb lists one entry per CDR3 protein, DNA absent. The sample table includes fewer than 450,000 distinct CDR3 sequences. About this clonotype itself: Antigen specificity is unknown.

This CDR3 has 17 amino acids. Germline CDR1 is SGDLS and CDR2 is YYNGEE. This chain joins TRBV9 and TRBJ2-5; TCRdb names TRBD2, which stays unverified in the absence of DNA. The origin of this receptor is a human donor with ulcerative colitis or Crohn's disease, or a healthy co-twin of an affected twin (not recorded which). The sequencing sample was made of blood. This chain's CDR3 is CASSPPGGLAGQETQYF.